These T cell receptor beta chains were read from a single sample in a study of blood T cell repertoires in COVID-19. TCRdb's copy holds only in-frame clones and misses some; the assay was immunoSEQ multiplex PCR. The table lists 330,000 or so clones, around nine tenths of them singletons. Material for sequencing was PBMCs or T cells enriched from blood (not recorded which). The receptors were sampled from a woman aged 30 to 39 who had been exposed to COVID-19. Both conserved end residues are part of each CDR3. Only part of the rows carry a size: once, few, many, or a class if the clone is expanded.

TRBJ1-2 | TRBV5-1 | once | CASSTGQGDYGYTF
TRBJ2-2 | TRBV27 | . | CASSPWRENTGELFF
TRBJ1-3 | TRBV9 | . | CASSIGQGNTIYF
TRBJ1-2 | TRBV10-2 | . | CASSDFRGTYGYTF
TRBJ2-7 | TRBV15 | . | CATSRDYYEQYF
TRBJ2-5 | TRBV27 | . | CASSLLGLAGVGQETQYF
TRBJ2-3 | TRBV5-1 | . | CASSLVGATTDTQYF
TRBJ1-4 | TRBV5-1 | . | CASSFGTGDEKLFF
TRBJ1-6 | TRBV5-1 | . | CASSLVAGYNSPLHF
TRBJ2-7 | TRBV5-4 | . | CASSLDQSYEQYF
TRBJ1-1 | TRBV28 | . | CASGAQDTEAFF
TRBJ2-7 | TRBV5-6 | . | CASSLGAASDSYEQYF
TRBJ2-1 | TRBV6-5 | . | CASSLTGYPYNEQFF
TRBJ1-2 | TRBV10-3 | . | CAISESEIYGYTF
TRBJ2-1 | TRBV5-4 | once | CASTPSGNGLAGDNEQFF
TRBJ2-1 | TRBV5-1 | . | CASSLASGEDLAGSYNEQFF
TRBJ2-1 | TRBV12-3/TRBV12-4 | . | CASSFGYNEQFF
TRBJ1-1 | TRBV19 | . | CASSIVLIEGAKAFF
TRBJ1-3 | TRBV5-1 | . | CASSLERAGTQSGNTIYF
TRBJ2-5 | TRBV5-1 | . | CASSLSPGGAGETQYF
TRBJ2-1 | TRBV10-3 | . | CAITEDGTTYNEQFF
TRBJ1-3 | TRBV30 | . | CAWSVHVSQNTIYF
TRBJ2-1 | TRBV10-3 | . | CATGRGPSYNEQFF
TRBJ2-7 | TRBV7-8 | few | CASSLSGSLAYEQYF
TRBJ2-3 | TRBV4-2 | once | CASSQGLAGGPSTDTQYF
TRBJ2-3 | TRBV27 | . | CASSPGDRVDTQYF
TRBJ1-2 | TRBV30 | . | CAWHEGVGYTF
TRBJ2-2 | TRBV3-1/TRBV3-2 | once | CASSRGQGGELFF
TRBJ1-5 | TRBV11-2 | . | CASSQGANQPQHF
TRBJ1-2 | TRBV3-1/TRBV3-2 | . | CASATGLYGYTF
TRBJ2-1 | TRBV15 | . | CATSSTSGSYNEQFF
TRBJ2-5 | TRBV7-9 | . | CASSLTGQGAWETQYF
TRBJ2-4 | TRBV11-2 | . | CASSFSYWENIQYF
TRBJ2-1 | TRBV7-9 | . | CASSLEGGPRTYNEQFF
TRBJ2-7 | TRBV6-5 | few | CASYRSGVPYEQYF
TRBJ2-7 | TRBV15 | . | CATSRGTGGRDEQYF
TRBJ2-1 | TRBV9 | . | CASSVAAGGSPLDNEQFF
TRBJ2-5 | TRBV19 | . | CASSRTSGGLETQYF
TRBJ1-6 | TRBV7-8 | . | CASSPTETYSPLHF
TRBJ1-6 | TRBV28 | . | CASSLNGVNSPLHF
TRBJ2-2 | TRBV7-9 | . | CASSMGQGALSTGELFF
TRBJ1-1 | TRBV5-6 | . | CASTNSGSGNTEAFF
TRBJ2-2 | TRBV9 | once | CASSMDTVFSGELFF
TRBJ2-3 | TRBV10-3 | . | CAISASGRVADTQYF
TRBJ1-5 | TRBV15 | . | CATSSPPGASSVSNQPQHF
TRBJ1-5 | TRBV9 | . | CASSAQGNSNQPQHF